The present T cell receptor (beta chain) was sequenced within a study of memory CD4+ T cells and cytomegalovirus serostatus. The V end lost 5 bases, the J end lost 4 bases, and 5 bases lay between the germline ends. The CDR3 extends over 10 amino acids. From germline, CDR1 is DFQATT and CDR2 SNEGSKA (reference sequence). The repertoire was sequenced with immunoSEQ multiplex PCR; TCRdb's copy has only in-frame clones and lacks some. This table holds around 38,000 clones, about 82% found once. A remark on this clone: What it recognizes is unknown.

The sort gate was single viable CD3+CD4+CD8-CD45RO+ cells for memory CD4+ T cells. Study observations and caveats: About 40% of the 164 known CMV-associated TCRbeta sequences appeared in CD4+ memory.

The chain carries TRBV20-1 and TRBJ1-1, with D unresolved. The sequenced sample consisted of memory CD4+ T cells from blood. This clonotype was obtained from an adult in good health and CMV-seronegative. This CDR3 is CSALITEAFF. The CDR3 region has the DNA TGCAGTGCTCTAATCACTGAAGCTTTCTTT.